This is a list of T cell receptor beta chains from one sample in a study of T cells in Graves' hyperthyroidism and ophthalmopathy. Using its own MiXCR run on the multiplex PCR reads, TCRdb lists one record per CDR3 protein. The table lists approximately 150,000 distinct CDR3 sequences, 9.4% of them singletons. The sequenced sample consisted of blood. Source of these receptors: a woman aged 18-35 years with Graves' hyperthyroidism that later progressed to Graves' ophthalmopathy. Both conserved end residues are part of each CDR3. Each record gives: clone size, J gene, CDR3 length, D gene, V gene, CDR3 DNA, CDR3 protein. D genes are given only for firm matches. The size of a clone is reported for some rows only, either as once, few or many, or as a class for expanded clones.

>many|TRBJ1-4|11|NA|TRBV3-1
TGTGCCAGCAGCCAAAGTGAAAAACTGTTTTTT
CASSQSEKLFF
>NA|TRBJ2-5|16|TRBD2|TRBV4-2
TGTGCCAGCAGCCAAGCCGCGGGCGGGGGGGGAGAGACCCAGTACTTC
CASSQAAGGGGETQYF
>many|TRBJ2-1|14|TRBD2|TRBV12-3/TRBV12-4
TGTGCCAGCAGCCACGGGGGGGTCTACAATGAGCAGTTCTTC
CASSHGGVYNEQFF
>NA|TRBJ1-5|18|TRBD1|TRBV12-3/TRBV12-4
TGTGCCAGCAGTTTAGGACAGGGGGCCTTTGGTAGCAATCAGCCCCAGCATTTT
CASSLGQGAFGSNQPQHF
>many|TRBJ2-5|13|NA|TRBV12-3/TRBV12-4
TGTGCCAGCAGTTTTGGCGTGCAAGAGACCCAGTACTTC
CASSFGVQETQYF
>many|TRBJ1-5|15|NA|TRBV19
TGTGCCAGTAGTCCCGGCGGGGGCTTATCAATCGCCCAGCATTTT
CASSPGGGLSIAQHF
>many|TRBJ2-1|15|NA|TRBV6-1
TGTGCCAGCAGTGAAGTAGGAGGGGGCTGGGATGAGCAGTTCTTC
CASSEVGGGWDEQFF
>many|TRBJ1-6|14|NA|TRBV6-1
TGTGCCAGCAGTGCGCCCAGTTATAATTCACCCCTCCACTTT
CASSAPSYNSPLHF
>many|TRBJ2-7|12|TRBD1|TRBV29-1
TGCAGCGTGACCGGGACAGCGTACGAGCAGTACTTC
CSVTGTAYEQYF
>once|TRBJ2-1|14|TRBD1|TRBV28
TGTGCCAGCAGTTCCGGGGTAGGGGGCGTTGAGCAGTTCTTC
CASSSGVGGVEQFF
>NA|TRBJ1-5|14|NA|TRBV28
TGTGCCAGCAGCCCACCCCGTAGCAATCAGCCCCAGCATTTT
CASSPPRSNQPQHF
>many|TRBJ1-1|15|TRBD1|TRBV28
TGTGCCAGCAGTTCCCCAGGGGGCCTGAACACTGAAGCTTTCTTT
CASSSPGGLNTEAFF
>many|TRBJ2-2|13|NA|TRBV28
TGTGCCAGCAGCATAGGGGTGACCGGGGAGCTGTTTTTT
CASSIGVTGELFF
>many|TRBJ1-2|11|NA|TRBV29-1
TGCAGCGTAGTTGAAGCACCTGGCTACACCTTC
CSVVEAPGYTF
>few|TRBJ1-5|20|TRBD1|TRBV6-1
TGTGCCAGCAGTGATGAACCCGGACAGGGGGCGCGAAGAAGCAATCAGCCCCAGCATTTT
CASSDEPGQGARRSNQPQHF
>few|TRBJ2-1|16|TRBD2|TRBV4-2
TGTGCCAGCAGCCACGAACTAGCGGAGGGCTACAATGAGCAGTTCTTC
CASSHELAEGYNEQFF
>many|TRBJ1-5|18|TRBD1|TRBV24-1
TGTGCCACCAGTGATTCCGGGACAGGGATCGGGGGAAATCAGCCCCAGCATTTT
CATSDSGTGIGGNQPQHF
>many|TRBJ2-2|17|TRBD1|TRBV29-1
TGCAGCGTCCTGCTTTGGACAGGGAGGTCGGACACCGGGGAGCTGTTTTTT
CSVLLWTGRSDTGELFF
>many|TRBJ2-5|13|TRBD1|TRBV20-1
TGCAGTGCCTCCAAGGGGGCGCCGGAGACCCAGTACTTC
CSASKGAPETQYF
>many|TRBJ1-3|18|TRBD1|TRBV12-3/TRBV12-4
TGTGCCAGCAGTCCCATACCACCGGACAGGGTCGTGGGAAACACCATATATTTT
CASSPIPPDRVVGNTIYF
>many|TRBJ2-7|14|TRBD1|TRBV11-2
TGTGCCAGCAGCTATGGGACAGGGGAAGACGAGCAGTACTTC
CASSYGTGEDEQYF
>many|TRBJ1-6|15|NA|TRBV27
TGTGCCAGCAGTGCGTTCTGGGGGGTGAGTTCACCCCTCCACTTT
CASSAFWGVSSPLHF
>many|TRBJ1-3|11|NA|TRBV12-3/TRBV12-4
TGTGCCAGCACCCGGGCGGGCACCATATATTTT
CASTRAGTIYF